This TCR beta chain was identified during a study of OX40 agonist ivuxolimab in advanced cancers. Study details: Each patient was given ivuxolimab into a vein every 2 weeks, at 0.01 to 10 mg/kg.

V was shortened by 0 bases and J by 7 bases, with 18 bases between the two germline ends. The CDR3 runs to 17 residues. Germline CDR1 is LGHNA and CDR2 is YNFKEQ. Systemic immunosuppression or a history of autoimmune disease excluded patients. The table came from immunoSEQ multiplex PCR; TCRdb's copy has only in-frame clones and leaves some out. The data show tens of thousands of clones, 80% seen once. This clonotype was sampled from an adult with an advanced solid tumor such as melanoma, head and neck, liver or kidney cancer. This sample comprised CD4+ or CD8+ T cells sorted from blood, obtained in a trial of the OX40 agonist ivuxolimab. The chain has TRBV4-2 and TRBJ2-2; no clear D. CDR3 amino acids: CASSQDPTYTLGGELFF. DNA of the CDR3: TGTGCCAGCAGCCAAGATCCCACTTATACCCTCGGCGGGGAGCTGTTTTTT.